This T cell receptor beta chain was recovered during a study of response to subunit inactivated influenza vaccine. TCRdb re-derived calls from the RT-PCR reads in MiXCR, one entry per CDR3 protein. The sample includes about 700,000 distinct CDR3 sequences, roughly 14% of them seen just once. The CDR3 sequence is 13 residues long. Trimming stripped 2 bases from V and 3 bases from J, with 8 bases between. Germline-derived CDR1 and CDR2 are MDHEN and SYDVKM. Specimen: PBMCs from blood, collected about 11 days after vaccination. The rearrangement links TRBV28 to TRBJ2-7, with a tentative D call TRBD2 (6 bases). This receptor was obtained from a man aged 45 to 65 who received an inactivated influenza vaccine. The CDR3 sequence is CASSLRLDYEQYF. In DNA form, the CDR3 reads TGTGCCAGCAGTTTAAGACTAGACTACGAGCAGTACTTC.